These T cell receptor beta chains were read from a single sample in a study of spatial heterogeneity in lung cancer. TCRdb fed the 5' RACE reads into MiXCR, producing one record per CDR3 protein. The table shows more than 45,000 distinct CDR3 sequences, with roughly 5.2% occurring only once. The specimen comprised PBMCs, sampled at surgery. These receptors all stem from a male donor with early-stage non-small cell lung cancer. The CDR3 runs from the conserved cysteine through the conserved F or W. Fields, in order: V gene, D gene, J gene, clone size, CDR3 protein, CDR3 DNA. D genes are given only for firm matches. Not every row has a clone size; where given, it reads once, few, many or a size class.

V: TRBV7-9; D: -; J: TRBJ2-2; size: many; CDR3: CASSLASGKAGELFF; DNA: TGTGCCAGCAGCTTAGCGTCAGGGAAGGCCGGGGAGCTGTTTTTT
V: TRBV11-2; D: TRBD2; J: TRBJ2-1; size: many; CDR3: CASSLDMGAAGGLWNEQFF; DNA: TGTGCCAGCAGCTTAGATATGGGGGCAGCGGGAGGTCTCTGGAATGAGCAGTTCTTC
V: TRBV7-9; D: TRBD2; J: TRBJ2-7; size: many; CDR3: CASSPGLAGYSYEQYF; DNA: TGTGCCAGCAGCCCGGGACTAGCGGGATACTCCTACGAGCAGTACTTC
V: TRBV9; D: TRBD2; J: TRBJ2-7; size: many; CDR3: CASSLGLAGKLSEQYF; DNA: TGTGCCAGCAGCCTAGGACTAGCGGGAAAATTATCCGAGCAGTACTTC
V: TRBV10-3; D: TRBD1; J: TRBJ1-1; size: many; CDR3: CAISDRGRSEAFF; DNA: TGTGCCATCAGTGACAGGGGGCGCTCTGAAGCTTTCTTT
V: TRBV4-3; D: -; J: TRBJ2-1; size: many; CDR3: CASSQVGNYNEQFF; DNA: TGCGCCAGCAGCCAAGTTGGGAATTACAATGAGCAGTTCTTC
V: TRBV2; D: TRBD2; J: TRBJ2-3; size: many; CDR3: CASTLAGTDTQYF; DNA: TGTGCCAGCACACTAGCGGGAACAGATACGCAGTATTTT
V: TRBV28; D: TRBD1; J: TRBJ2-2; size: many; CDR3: CASSLPGTGVAGELFF; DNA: TGTGCCAGCAGTTTGCCCGGGACAGGGGTTGCTGGGGAGCTGTTTTTT
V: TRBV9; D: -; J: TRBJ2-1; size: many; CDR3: CASSVSLGYNEQFF; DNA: TGTGCCAGCAGCGTATCACTAGGGTACAATGAGCAGTTCTTC
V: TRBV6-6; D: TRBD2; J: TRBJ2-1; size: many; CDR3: CASSQGVGLASLDEQFF; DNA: TGTGCCAGCAGTCAGGGCGTGGGACTAGCTTCCCTCGATGAGCAGTTCTTC
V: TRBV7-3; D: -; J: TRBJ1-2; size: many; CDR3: CASSDFRIYGYTF; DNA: TGTGCCAGCAGCGACTTCAGAATCTATGGCTACACCTTC
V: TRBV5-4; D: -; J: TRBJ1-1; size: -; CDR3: CASSYGGNTEAFF; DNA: TGTGCCAGCTCTTACGGGGGGAACACTGAAGCTTTCTTT
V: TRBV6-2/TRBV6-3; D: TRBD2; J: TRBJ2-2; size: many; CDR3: CASSTSGRVTGELFF; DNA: TGTGCCAGCAGTACTAGCGGGAGAGTTACCGGGGAGCTGTTTTTT
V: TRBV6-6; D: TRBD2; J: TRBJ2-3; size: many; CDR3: CASRPSGTTDTQYF; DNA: TGTGCCAGCAGGCCGAGCGGGACCACAGATACGCAGTATTTT
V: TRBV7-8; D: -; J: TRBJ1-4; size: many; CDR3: CASSLGGDNEKLFF; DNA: TGTGCCAGCAGCTTAGGAGGGGACAATGAAAAACTGTTTTTT
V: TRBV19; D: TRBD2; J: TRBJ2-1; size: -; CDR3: CASSMMTSGSDEQFF; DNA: TGTGCCAGTAGTATGATGACTAGCGGGAGTGATGAGCAGTTCTTC
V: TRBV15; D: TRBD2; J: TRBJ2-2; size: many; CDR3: CATSIGRLAGGPETNTGELFF; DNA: TGTGCCACCTCAATCGGGAGACTAGCGGGAGGGCCCGAGACGAACACCGGGGAGCTGTTTTTT
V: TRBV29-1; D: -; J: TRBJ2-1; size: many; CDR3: CSVRGLYYNEQFF; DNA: TGCAGCGTTCGAGGACTCTACTACAATGAGCAGTTCTTC
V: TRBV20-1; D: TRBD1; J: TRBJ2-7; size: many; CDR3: CSARVKGQSYEQYF; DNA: TGCAGTGCTAGAGTAAAGGGACAGTCCTACGAGCAGTACTTC
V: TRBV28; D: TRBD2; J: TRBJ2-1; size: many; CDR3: CASSPWSGSTPHNEQFF; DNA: TGTGCCAGCAGTCCCTGGAGCGGGAGTACCCCCCACAATGAGCAGTTCTTC
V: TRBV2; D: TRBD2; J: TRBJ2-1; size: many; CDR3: CASTATGTSGISEQFF; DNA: TGTGCCAGCACCGCAACCGGGACTAGCGGTATTAGTGAGCAGTTCTTC
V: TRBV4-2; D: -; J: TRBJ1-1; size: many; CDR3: CASSQPRRRNTEAFF; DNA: TGTGCCAGCAGCCAACCCCGACGCCGGAACACTGAAGCTTTCTTT
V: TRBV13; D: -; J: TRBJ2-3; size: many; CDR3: CASSFLHSTDTQYF; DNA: TGTGCCAGCAGCTTCCTACATTCCACAGATACGCAGTATTTT
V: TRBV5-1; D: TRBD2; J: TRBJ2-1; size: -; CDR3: CASSLDGAGGREQFF; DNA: TGCGCCAGCAGCTTGGATGGGGCGGGAGGAAGAGAGCAGTTCTTC
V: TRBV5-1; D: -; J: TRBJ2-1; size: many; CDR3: CASSPWTVSSYNEQFF; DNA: TGCGCCAGCAGCCCATGGACAGTGAGCTCCTACAATGAGCAGTTCTTC
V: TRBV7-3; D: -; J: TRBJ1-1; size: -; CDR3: CASSLGGLNTEAFF; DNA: TGTGCCAGCAGCTTAGGGGGGCTGAACACTGAAGCTTTCTTT
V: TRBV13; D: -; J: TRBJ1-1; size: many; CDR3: CASSSTGNTEAFF; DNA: TGTGCCAGCAGCTCGACAGGGAACACTGAAGCTTTCTTT
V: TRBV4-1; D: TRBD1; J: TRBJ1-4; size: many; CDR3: CASSQVGTGDKVDEKLFF; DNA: TGCGCCAGCAGCCAAGTCGGGACAGGGGACAAAGTAGATGAAAAACTGTTTTTT
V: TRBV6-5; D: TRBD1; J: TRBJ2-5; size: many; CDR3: CASSLGQLQGETQYF; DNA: TGTGCCAGCAGCTTGGGACAGCTCCAGGGAGAGACCCAGTACTTC
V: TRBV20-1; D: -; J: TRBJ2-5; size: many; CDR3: CSASGLGKGQETQYF; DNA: TGCAGTGCTAGTGGGCTAGGGAAGGGCCAAGAGACCCAGTACTTC
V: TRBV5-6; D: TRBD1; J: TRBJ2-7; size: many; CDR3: CASSPGTGMREQYF; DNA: TGTGCCAGCAGCCCCGGGACAGGGATGCGCGAGCAGTACTTC
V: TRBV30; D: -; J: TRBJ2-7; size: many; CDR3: CAWSVGAEQYF; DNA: TGTGCCTGGAGTGTAGGAGCTGAGCAGTACTTC
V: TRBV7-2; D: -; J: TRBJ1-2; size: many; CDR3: CASTPSSGGVGYGYTF; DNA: TGTGCCAGCACCCCCTCCAGTGGGGGAGTTGGCTATGGCTACACCTTC
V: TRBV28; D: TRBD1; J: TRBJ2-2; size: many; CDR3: CASSRAGTGVTGELFF; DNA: TGTGCCAGCAGTAGAGCCGGGACAGGGGTCACCGGGGAGCTGTTTTTT
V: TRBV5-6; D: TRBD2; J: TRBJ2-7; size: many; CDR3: CASSLVASGRERQYF; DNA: TGTGCCAGCAGCTTGGTGGCTAGCGGGAGGGAAAGGCAGTACTTC
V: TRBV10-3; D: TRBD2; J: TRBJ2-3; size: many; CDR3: CAISETSGTFWGTDTQYF; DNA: TGTGCCATCAGTGAAACTAGCGGGACCTTCTGGGGCACAGATACGCAGTATTTT
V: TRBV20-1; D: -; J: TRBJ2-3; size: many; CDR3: CSARGERVYTDTQYF; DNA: TGCAGTGCTAGAGGGGAGCGGGTGTACACAGATACGCAGTATTTT
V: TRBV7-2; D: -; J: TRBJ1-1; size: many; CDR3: CASSFRATEAFF; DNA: TGTGCCAGCAGCTTCAGGGCAACTGAAGCTTTCTTT
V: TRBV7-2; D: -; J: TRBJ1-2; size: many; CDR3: CASSPGSYGYTF; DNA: TGTGCCAGCAGCCCCGGAAGCTATGGCTACACCTTC
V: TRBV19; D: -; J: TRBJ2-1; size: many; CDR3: CASSIVGVTYEQFF; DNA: TGTGCCAGTAGTATCGTGGGAGTTACGTATGAGCAGTTCTTC
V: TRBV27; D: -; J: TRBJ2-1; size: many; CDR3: CASSLLGGPINEQFF; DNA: TGTGCCAGCAGTTTATTGGGGGGGCCGATCAATGAGCAGTTCTTC
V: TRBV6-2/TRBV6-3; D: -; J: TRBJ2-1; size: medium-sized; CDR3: CASSYEVYNEQFF; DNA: TGTGCCAGCAGTTACGAGGTCTACAATGAGCAGTTCTTC
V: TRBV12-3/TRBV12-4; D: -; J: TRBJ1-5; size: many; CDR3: CASRPGALQPQHF; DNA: TGTGCCAGCAGGCCCGGGGCATTACAGCCCCAGCATTTT
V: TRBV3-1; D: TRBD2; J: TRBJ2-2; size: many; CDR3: CASSPSSGFTGELFF; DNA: TGTGCCAGCAGCCCATCTAGCGGGTTCACCGGGGAGCTGTTTTTT
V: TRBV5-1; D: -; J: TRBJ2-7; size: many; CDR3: CASSLGDLSSYEQYF; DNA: TGCGCCAGCAGCTTGGGGGACCTCTCCTCCTACGAGCAGTACTTC
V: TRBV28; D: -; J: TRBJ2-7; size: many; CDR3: CASSLRGHEQYF; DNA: TGTGCCAGCAGCCTCAGGGGCCACGAGCAGTACTTC
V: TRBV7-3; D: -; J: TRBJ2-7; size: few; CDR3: CASSLTHSGFYEQYF; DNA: TGTGCCAGCAGCTTAACTCACTCAGGCTTTTACGAGCAGTACTTC
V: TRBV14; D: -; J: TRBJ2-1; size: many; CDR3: CASSQLLAAYNEQFF; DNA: TGTGCCAGCAGCCAACTACTAGCTGCCTACAATGAGCAGTTCTTC
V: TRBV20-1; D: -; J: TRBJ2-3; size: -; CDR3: CSADPGRQVSLRSTDTQYF; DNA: TGCAGTGCCGATCCGGGGAGACAGGTCTCGTTACGTAGCACAGATACGCAGTATTTT
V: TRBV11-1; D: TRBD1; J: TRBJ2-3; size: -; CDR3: CASKDRGSDTQYF; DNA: TGTGCCAGCAAAGACAGGGGATCAGATACGCAGTATTTT
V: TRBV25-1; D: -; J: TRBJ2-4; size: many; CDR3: CASSPGLNIQYF; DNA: TGTGCCAGTTCCCCGGGACTAAACATTCAGTACTTC
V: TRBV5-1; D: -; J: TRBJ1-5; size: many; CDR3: CASSWGGEDQPQHF; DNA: TGCGCCAGCAGTTGGGGAGGGGAGGATCAGCCCCAGCATTTT
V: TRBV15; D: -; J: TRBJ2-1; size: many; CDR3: CATSRVSGETNGPYNEQFF; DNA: TGTGCCACCAGCAGAGTCTCGGGGGAAACGAACGGCCCCTACAATGAGCAGTTCTTC